A single sample is the source of the 2 T cell receptor beta chains below, sequenced in a study of T cell responses to AZD1222 COVID-19 vaccine. This table comes from immunoSEQ multiplex PCR, and its TCRdb copy is limited to in-frame clones, with some not included. The sample contains 140,000 or so clones, roughly 91% of which appear only once. The material sequenced was peripheral blood, taken 28 days after the second AZD1222 dose. Every receptor here comes from an adult who received the AZD1222 COVID-19 vaccine.

J is TRBJ1-4 and V is TRBV30, with D unclear. The CDR3 loop spans 13 amino acids. Per the germline V gene, CDR1 is GTSNPN and CDR2 is SVGIG (reference sequence). V was shortened by 1 base and J by 4 bases, with 7 bases between the two germline ends. CDR3 loop: CAWSGYSNEKLFF. The CDR3 DNA is TGTGCCTGGAGTGGGTACAGTAATGAAAAACTGTTTTTT.

The chain combines TRBV5-5 with TRBJ2-7; D ambiguous. There are 13 residues in the CDR3. Germline V gives CDR1 SGHKS, CDR2 YYEKEE (reference sequence). With 4 bases removed from V and 2 bases from J, the gap between germline ends came to 10 bases. Here the CDR3 DNA reads TGTGCCAGCAGCGCTACTGAACCCTACGAGCAGTACTTC. Residues: CASSATEPYEQYF.